This is a list of T cell receptor beta chains from one sample in a study of control samples from healthy donors and cancer patients. Here immunoSEQ multiplex PCR was the method, and the copy in TCRdb shows in-frame clones only, minus some. The repertoire includes 200,000 or so clones, 85% to 95% of them detected once, and about 1.6% sits in the top ten. Material: blood. These receptors came from a man aged 50 or older in good health. Both conserved end residues are part of each CDR3. The D gene is left open where the match is weak. Clone size is not always given. Where it is, it says once, few, many or a class for expanded clones.

size: -
V: TRBV4-3
D: -
J: TRBJ2-5
CDR3: CASSQGLGQETQYF
DNA: TGCGCCAGCAGCCAGGGACTGGGCCAAGAGACCCAGTACTTC

size: few
V: TRBV7-3
D: -
J: TRBJ2-3
CDR3: CASSPRGGGGDTQYF
DNA: TGTGCCAGCAGCCCCCGAGGGGGGGGAGGGGATACGCAGTATTTT

size: -
V: TRBV20-1
D: TRBD1
J: TRBJ1-2
CDR3: CSAREQGGYTF
DNA: TGCAGTGCTAGAGAACAGGGGGGCTACACCTTC

size: -
V: TRBV14
D: -
J: TRBJ1-1
CDR3: CASSRQAMNTEAFF
DNA: TGTGCCAGCAGCCGACAGGCAATGAACACTGAAGCTTTCTTT

size: -
V: TRBV5-8
D: TRBD1
J: TRBJ2-5
CDR3: CASSSRDRGMKTQYF
DNA: TGTGCCAGCAGTTCCCGGGACAGGGGGATGAAGACCCAGTACTTC

size: few
V: TRBV6-6
D: -
J: TRBJ2-5
CDR3: CASRTQETQYF
DNA: TGTGCCAGCAGGACTCAGGAGACCCAGTACTTC

size: -
V: TRBV11-3
D: TRBD2
J: TRBJ2-2
CDR3: CASSPGLAGAGELFF
DNA: TGTGCCAGCAGCCCGGGACTAGCGGGGGCCGGGGAGCTGTTTTTT

size: -
V: TRBV6-5
D: TRBD1
J: TRBJ2-1
CDR3: CASTPGQARNEQFF
DNA: TGTGCCAGCACCCCGGGACAGGCCCGCAATGAGCAGTTCTTC

size: -
V: TRBV6-5
D: -
J: TRBJ1-1
CDR3: CASSYRPENTEAFF
DNA: TGTGCCAGCAGTTACCGACCGGAGAACACTGAAGCTTTCTTT

size: -
V: TRBV5-5
D: TRBD1
J: TRBJ1-4
CDR3: CASSSEPGQGTEKLFF
DNA: TGTGCCAGCAGCTCAGAACCGGGACAGGGAACTGAAAAACTGTTTTTT

size: -
V: TRBV5-1
D: TRBD2
J: TRBJ2-7
CDR3: CASSLMPSGGAHEQYF
DNA: TGCGCCAGCAGCCTAATGCCTAGCGGGGGGGCCCACGAGCAGTACTTC

size: few
V: TRBV5-1
D: -
J: TRBJ1-3
CDR3: CASSFSRPGNTIYF
DNA: TGCGCCAGCAGCTTCAGCAGGCCTGGAAACACCATATATTTT

size: -
V: TRBV18
D: -
J: TRBJ1-4
CDR3: CASSPHPPGLNEKLFF
DNA: TGTGCCAGCTCCCCCCATCCCCCGGGACTTAATGAAAAACTGTTTTTT

size: -
V: TRBV6-2/TRBV6-3
D: -
J: TRBJ2-7
CDR3: CASSYPVDRNGPYEQYF
DNA: TGTGCCAGCAGTTATCCCGTTGACAGGAACGGACCCTACGAGCAGTACTTC

size: -
V: TRBV5-1
D: TRBD1
J: TRBJ1-2
CDR3: CASSLGDRGYGYTF
DNA: TGCGCCAGCAGCTTGGGGGACAGGGGGTATGGCTACACCTTC

size: once
V: TRBV7-2
D: TRBD1
J: TRBJ2-6
CDR3: CASSLEHRGSGANVLTF
DNA: TGTGCCAGCAGCTTAGAGCACAGGGGTTCTGGGGCCAACGTCCTGACTTTC

size: -
V: TRBV7-9
D: -
J: TRBJ1-5
CDR3: CASSETAGNQPQHF
DNA: TGTGCCAGCAGTGAGACAGCAGGCAATCAGCCCCAGCATTTT

size: once
V: TRBV27
D: -
J: TRBJ2-1
CDR3: CASSPSLGESDNEQFF
DNA: TGTGCCAGCAGTCCATCCTTAGGGGAAAGCGACAATGAGCAGTTCTTC

size: -
V: TRBV5-8
D: -
J: TRBJ1-6
CDR3: CASSLGVGQLNSPLHF
DNA: TGTGCCAGCAGCTTGGGTGTTGGACAGCTAAATTCACCCCTCCACTTT

size: -
V: TRBV3-1/TRBV3-2
D: -
J: TRBJ2-5
CDR3: CASSQRETQYF
DNA: TGTGCCAGCAGCCAACGGGAGACCCAGTACTTC

size: -
V: TRBV18
D: TRBD2
J: TRBJ2-3
CDR3: CASSPGLAGGLTQYF
DNA: TGTGCCAGCTCGCCGGGACTAGCGGGGGGACTTACGCAGTATTTT

size: -
V: TRBV3-1/TRBV3-2
D: TRBD1
J: TRBJ2-1
CDR3: CASSQGQGGYNEQFF
DNA: TGTGCCAGCAGCCAAGGACAGGGGGGATACAATGAGCAGTTCTTC

size: -
V: TRBV25-1
D: TRBD1
J: TRBJ1-1
CDR3: CASRLGGPMNTEAFF
DNA: TGTGCCAGCAGGTTAGGGGGCCCGATGAACACTGAAGCTTTCTTT

size: -
V: TRBV3-1/TRBV3-2
D: TRBD2
J: TRBJ2-1
CDR3: CASSLTSGGPREQFF
DNA: TGTGCCAGCAGTCTTACTAGCGGGGGGCCCCGGGAGCAGTTCTTC

size: once
V: TRBV30
D: TRBD2
J: TRBJ2-3
CDR3: CAWSVGTSGGATDTQYF
DNA: TGTGCCTGGAGTGTAGGGACTAGCGGGGGGGCGACAGATACGCAGTATTTT